This T cell receptor beta chain was profiled in a study of technical replicates of blood from a handful of donors. TCRdb's table, derived via immunoSEQ multiplex PCR, lists solely in-frame clones and lacks some. This table has tens of thousands of clones, 88% appearing once. Germline CDR1 LGHNA, CDR2 YSLEER. The length of the CDR3 is 17 residues. Losses at the gene ends were 0 bases for V and 1 base for J; bases not matched to a gene: 4. Sequencing was carried out using PBMCs. The origin of this receptor is a human donor in good health. Some clones in this sample may be carry-over from other donors' samples. The chain couples TRBV4-3 to TRBJ1-3; 9 bases line up with TRBD1. The CDR3 region has the DNA TGCGCCAGCAGCCAAGATTGGGACAGGGTATCTGGAAACACCATATATTTT. This sequence encodes CASSQDWDRVSGNTIYF.